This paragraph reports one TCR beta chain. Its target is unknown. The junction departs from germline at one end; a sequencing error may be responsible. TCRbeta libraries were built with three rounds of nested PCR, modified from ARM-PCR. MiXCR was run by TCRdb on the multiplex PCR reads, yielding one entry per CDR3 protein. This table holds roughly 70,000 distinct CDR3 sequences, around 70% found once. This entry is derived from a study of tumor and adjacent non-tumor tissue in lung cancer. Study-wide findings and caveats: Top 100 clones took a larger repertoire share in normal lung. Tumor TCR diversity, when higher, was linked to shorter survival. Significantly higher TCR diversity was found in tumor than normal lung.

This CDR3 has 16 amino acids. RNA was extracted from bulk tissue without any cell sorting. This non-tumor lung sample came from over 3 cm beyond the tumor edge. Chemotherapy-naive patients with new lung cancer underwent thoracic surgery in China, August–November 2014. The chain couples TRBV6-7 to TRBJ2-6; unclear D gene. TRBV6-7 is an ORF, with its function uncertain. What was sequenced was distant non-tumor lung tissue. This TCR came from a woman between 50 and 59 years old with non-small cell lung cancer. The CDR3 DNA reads TGTGCCAGCAATTACAGAGAAAAAAAGGGTGCCAACGTCCTGACTTTC. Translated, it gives CASNYREKKGANVLTF.